This T cell receptor beta chain was recorded in a study of spatial heterogeneity in lung cancer. Study-level points and caveats: Resection saw ubiquitous expanded tumor TCRs appear in blood more than follow-up did.

Every TCR cDNA molecule carried a tag that served as a unique molecular identifier. MiXCR was run by TCRdb on the 5' RACE reads, yielding one entry per CDR3 protein. The sample includes about 60,000 distinct CDR3 sequences, 7.5% to 8.5% seen only once; the top ten take approximately 15%. This clonotype was found a few times. What it binds is unknown. Germline V gives CDR1 LGHDT, CDR2 YNNKEL (reference sequence). The V gene lost 4 bases and the J gene lost 7 bases, with 14 bases spanning the gap. The CDR3 is 13 amino acids. The time point: sample taken at primary tumor resection. The study sequenced unsorted whole RNA from tumor, nontumor lung or frozen PBMC. The donor group consisted of some 70 patients who had untreated, early-stage non-small cell lung cancer.

V usage is TRBV3-1 and J usage is TRBJ2-7; perhaps TRBD1 as D (6 bases). The receptor was isolated from a female donor with early-stage non-small cell lung cancer. This material consisted of PBMCs, taken at surgery. CDR3 sequence reads: CASSLLQGGEQYV. DNA of the CDR3: TGTGCCAGCAGCCTCCTACAGGGCGGGGAGCAGTACGTC.